This T cell receptor (beta chain) was sequenced for a study of blood T cells in healthy people across ages. General study results and limits: In these data, TCR beta diversity tracked strongly with naive T cell percentage. A roughly linear age-dependent decrease characterized TCR beta diversity per million T cells.

A second PCR of roughly 7 to 11 cycles used a sample-barcoded 5' primer and a J-beta primer mix. Each cDNA molecule received a tag from a template-switch adaptor that had 12 random nucleotides. One entry per CDR3 protein, called by TCRdb with MiXCR from the 5' RACE reads. The sample records roughly 1,800,000 distinct CDR3 sequences, about 49% being singletons. A word on this clonotype: As yet, its antigen is unknown.

Germline-derived CDR1 and CDR2 are SGHTA and FQGNSA. V was cut by 2 bases and J by 3 bases, with 14 bases left in between. This CDR3 comprises 15 residues. This sequence was found in a woman between 40 and 50 years old in good health. The chain joins TRBV7-2 to TRBJ2-7, with D possibly called TRBD1 or TRBD2 (5 bases each). The sequenced sample was blood. Written as DNA, the CDR3 is TGTGCCAGCAGCTTACAGGGCGGGTCACACTACGAGCAGTACTTC. Protein: CASSLQGGSHYEQYF.